Listed below are T cell receptor beta chains from one sample, sequenced in a study of CD4 T cells in relation to SARS-CoV-2 and coronaviruses. Here immunoSEQ multiplex PCR was the method, and the copy in TCRdb shows in-frame clones only, minus some. The sample consists of roughly 45,000 clones, more than 65% of them appearing once. Which antigens these TCRs recognize remains unknown. Sequenced input: naive CD4+ T cells from PBMCs, cultured in vitro. The receptors originated from an adult with COVID-19. The conserved cysteine and the conserved F or W are not part of the CDR3 here.

v_gene	j_gene	CDR3aa
TRBV30	TRBJ1-1	AWSNGMNTEAF
TRBV19	TRBJ2-2	ASSIGTGDTGELF
TRBV6-2/TRBV6-3	TRBJ2-7	ASSYEASYEQY
TRBV6-5	TRBJ2-3	ASRSQGGTQY
TRBV18	TRBJ1-1	ASSRDRGTEAF
TRBV9	TRBJ2-1	ASSVSSGRGNEQF
TRBV6-1	TRBJ1-5	ASSEGTAHSNQPQH
TRBV7-9	TRBJ1-4	ASSPGTAVEKLF
TRBV5-5	TRBJ1-4	ASSLQGLTNEKLF
TRBV27	TRBJ1-1	ASSLFVNTEAF
TRBV27	TRBJ2-3	ASSLLAGGPGDTQY
TRBV2	TRBJ2-2	ASSPGTSGRADTGELF
TRBV3-1/TRBV3-2	TRBJ2-3	ASSQDLGTWNTDTQY
TRBV7-2	TRBJ2-3	ASSQTVRGASDTQY
TRBV12-5	TRBJ2-3	ASGLAGVPDTQY
TRBV28	TRBJ2-3	ASSFITLAGGSTDTQY
TRBV2	TRBJ2-1	ASSPTSGSYNEQF
TRBV7-9	TRBJ1-1	ASSLLSGVTEAF
TRBV4-1	TRBJ1-3	ASSQDRVSGNTIY
TRBV20-1	TRBJ2-7	SASQPSGTYEQY
TRBV15	TRBJ2-2	ATSSPSGLAGKNTGELF
TRBV3-1/TRBV3-2	TRBJ2-3	ASSPGTSGLDTQY
TRBV2	TRBJ2-7	ASSPQYEQY
TRBV5-1	TRBJ2-2	ASNYGLAGGGTGELF
TRBV2	TRBJ1-5	ASSEAERVQPQH
TRBV7-2	TRBJ1-4	ASRVGSPVEKLF
TRBV21-1	TRBJ2-5	ASSLTGDGETQY
TRBV5-4	TRBJ1-4	ASSLFSSGREKLF
TRBV28	TRBJ2-7	ASSSNRGGYEQY
TRBV7-9	TRBJ2-2	ASSLGTVVTGELF
TRBV14	TRBJ2-3	ASSLPGLAVGTQY
TRBV28	TRBJ2-7	ASSLYEQY
TRBV9	TRBJ1-4	ASSGEGLATNEKLF
TRBV2	TRBJ2-5	ASSPDRAQETQY
TRBV18	TRBJ2-6	ASSGSGQGAHQSGANVLT
TRBV2	TRBJ2-2	ASSESGGVRGGDETGELF
TRBV24-1	TRBJ1-4	ATSDLSEDGLF
TRBV28	TRBJ2-7	ASSLWGTTGGQY
TRBV9	TRBJ2-1	ASSVETSLYNEQF
TRBV11-2	TRBJ2-7	ASSLGGGQNYEQY
TRBV2	TRBJ1-5	ASSGDRNSNQPQH
TRBV19	TRBJ2-1	ASSNGGGYSYNEQF
TRBV28	TRBJ1-2	ASRPGTGRGYT
TRBV6-5	TRBJ1-2	ASSYSTGFGGYT